This T cell receptor beta chain was recorded in a study of glioma-infiltrating T cells after dendritic cell vaccination. Time point denoted: after dendritic cell vaccination, including at tumor progression/relapse. Data came from immunoSEQ multiplex PCR; TCRdb stores just in-frame clones and leaves some out. The sample holds tens of thousands of clones, about four fifths seen once. Germline V gives CDR1 SQVTM, CDR2 ANQGSEA. The CDR3 consists of 14 residues. The junction had 8 bases not matched to a gene; V was cut back by 6 bases and J by 6 bases. This rearrangement joins TRBV29-1 to TRBJ2-7, with 13 nucleotides matching TRBD2. The receptor comes from a human donor with glioblastoma. Sequencing used blood, obtained after dendritic cell vaccination. CDR3 sequence reads: CSVPGLAGASEQYF. The CDR3 region has the DNA TGCAGCGTCCCCGGACTAGCGGGGGCCTCCGAGCAGTACTTC.